Listed here are 5 T cell receptor beta chains from one sample, sequenced in a study of shared clonotypes between healthy human individuals. Clones were sequenced by immunoSEQ multiplex PCR, and TCRdb holds only the in-frame ones, with some missing. The sample shows roughly 2 million clones, 90% to 97% of them seen only once. The sequencing input was naive CD4+ T cells sorted from blood. Sample subset: CD45RA+ positively selected. All receptors come from a man between 18 and 35 years old in good health.

The chain carries TRBV9 and TRBJ1-3, with 8 positions matching TRBD1. Germline CDR1 and CDR2: SGDLS and YYNGEE. V lost 3 bases, J lost 4 bases, and 9 bases stayed unmatched. This CDR3 contains 16 residues. In nucleotides, the CDR3 is TGTGCCAGCAGCGCGACAGGGCAGGGGGCGGGAAACACCATATATTTT. Amino acids: CASSATGQGAGNTIYF.

V is TRBV6-6 and J is TRBJ2-5, with 9 bases aligning to TRBD2. The germline gives CDR1 MNHNY, CDR2 SVGAGI (reference sequence). This CDR3 has 14 residues. J was trimmed by 1 base and V by 7 bases; bases with no gene match: 4. The CDR3 coding sequence is TGTGCCAGCACCCTTAGCGGGAGCCAAGAGACCCAGTACTTC. Translating it yields CASTLSGSQETQYF.

V usage is TRBV18 and J usage is TRBJ2-7, with 9 bases aligning to TRBD1. The CDR3 has 15 amino acids. The germline gives CDR1 KGHSH, CDR2 LQKENI. J gave up 4 bases and V 2 bases, and 6 bases lay outside the gene matches. CDR3 DNA sequence: TGTGCCAGCTCACCAGGTCCCGGGACAGGGTACGAGCAGTACTTC. This translates into CASSPGPGTGYEQYF.

The chain uses TRBV5-4 and TRBJ1-2; D uncertain. Germline V gene data show CDR1 as SGHNT and CDR2 as YYREEE (reference sequence). This CDR3 spans 14 amino acids. Trimming pared 3 bases from V and 8 bases from J, leaving 17 bases between. CDR3: CASSSGFGLSGYTF. CDR3 nucleotide sequence: TGTGCCAGCAGCTCCGGGTTCGGTCTAAGCGGCTACACCTTC.

A word on this clone: The same CDR3 also results from other DNA sequences found in this sample. V usage is TRBV6-5 and J usage is TRBJ1-1; maybe TRBD1 (5 bases). Germline values: CDR1 MNHEY, CDR2 SVGAGI. The CDR3 sequence is 13 residues long. V gave up 0 bases and J gave up 4 bases, with 6 bases separating them. CDR3 residues: CASSYSGGTEAFF. The CDR3 DNA follows: TGTGCCAGCAGTTACTCCGGGGGCACTGAAGCTTTCTTT.